One T cell receptor beta chain is described in this entry. Its antigen is undetermined. The PCR contained 60 Vbeta and 13 Jbeta primers. Libraries were prepared by immunoSEQ multiplex PCR; TCRdb keeps only in-frame clonotypes and omits some of them. This table has approximately 190,000 clones, more than 9.5% appearing once. This record comes from a study of cytomegalovirus exposure and HLA in healthy donors. Findings and caveats of the study: Researchers reported in a later analysis that a missense DCLRE1C variant was tied to TCR beta V- and J-gene trimming. Cytomegalovirus association was assigned to more than 150 TCR beta chains. In presence/absence analyses, roughly uniform sequencing depth across donors was assumed.

Looked up from germline, CDR1 is MNHEY and CDR2 is SVGAGI. Trimming shortened V by 3 bases and J by 4 bases, and 12 bases separated the two germline ends. The CDR3 has 14 amino acids. This sequence was found in a man aged 45 to 65 in good health and CMV-seropositive. Sample: PBMCs. The gene calls are TRBV6-5 and TRBJ1-1; D ambiguous. CDR3 protein: CASSYGESATEAFF. CDR3 DNA sequence: TGTGCCAGCAGTTATGGGGAGTCCGCCACTGAAGCTTTCTTT.